These T cell receptor beta chains were read from a single sample in a study of blood T cell repertoires in COVID-19. Sequencing used immunoSEQ multiplex PCR; TCRdb keeps in-frame clones, though not all of them. The table has some 200,000 clones, approximately 80% seen once. The specimen was PBMCs or T cells enriched from blood (not recorded which). All receptors come from a woman aged 40 to 49 with acute COVID-19. The CDR3 runs from the conserved cysteine through the conserved F or W. The order of the fields is D gene, CDR3 length, clone size, J gene, V gene, CDR3 DNA, CDR3 protein. D genes are given only for firm matches. Size values are once, few and many counts, or a class for expanded clones, and some rows have none.

TRBD2 13 once TRBJ2-1 TRBV29-1 TGCAGCGTTGGGGGCGGGAGGATGGGAGAGCAGTTCTTC CSVGGGRMGEQFF
TRBD1 14 few TRBJ1-5 TRBV2 TGTGCCAGCAGTTTAGCCAGGGGGAATCAGCCCCAGCATTTT CASSLARGNQPQHF
. 14 . TRBJ2-2 TRBV24-1 TGTGCCACCAGTGTACAGGGGAACACCGGGGAGCTGTTTTTT CATSVQGNTGELFF
. 15 few TRBJ2-5 TRBV4-3 TGCGCCAGCAGCCAAGGAGGTTATCGCGGAGAGACCCAGTACTTC CASSQGGYRGETQYF
TRBD1 14 . TRBJ1-5 TRBV30 TGTGCCGGATCCACGGGACAGGGGAATCAGCCCCAGCATTTT CAGSTGQGNQPQHF
. 12 . TRBJ1-6 TRBV12-5 TGTGCTAGTTCCAGGGATAATTCACCCCTCCACTTT CASSRDNSPLHF
. 16 . TRBJ2-6 TRBV30 TGTGCCTGGAGCCCAGGGGGGACCTCTGGGGCCAACGTCCTGACTTTC CAWSPGGTSGANVLTF
TRBD1 15 . TRBJ1-3 TRBV5-6 TGTGCCAGCAGCTTTACAGGGGTCTCTGGAAACACCATATATTTT CASSFTGVSGNTIYF
. 11 . TRBJ2-1 TRBV18 TGTGCCAGCTCCTACGACAGGGAGCAGTTCTTC CASSYDREQFF
. 13 once TRBJ1-5 TRBV12-3/TRBV12-4 TGTGCCTCCGGGGAACTGAGCAATCAGCCCCAGCATTTT CASGELSNQPQHF
TRBD1 13 . TRBJ2-1 TRBV7-8 TGTGCCAGCAGCCCACAGGGGTACAATGAGCAGTTCTTC CASSPQGYNEQFF
. 14 . TRBJ2-3 TRBV24-1 TGTGCCACCAGTGACCTCGGGAGCACAGATACGCAGTATTTT CATSDLGSTDTQYF
. 15 . TRBJ1-1 TRBV18 TGTGCCAGCTCACCACCGAGCCTAGTTGGAGCTGAAGCTTTCTTT CASSPPSLVGAEAFF
TRBD1 15 . TRBJ1-2 TRBV18 TGTGCCAGCTCAGAAGACAGGGGCCGGGCCTATGGCTACACCTTC CASSEDRGRAYGYTF
TRBD1 14 . TRBJ1-2 TRBV14 TGTGCCAGCAGCCTCGGGACAGATCACTATGGCTACACCTTC CASSLGTDHYGYTF
TRBD1 15 . TRBJ2-7 TRBV25-1 TGTGCCAGCAGTGAATTTAGGGACAGGGGAGGGGAGCAGTACTTC CASSEFRDRGGEQYF
. 15 . TRBJ1-3 TRBV11-1 TGTGCCAGCAGCTTAGGCGACGGGGAGATACACACCATATATTTT CASSLGDGEIHTIYF
. 13 . TRBJ2-1 TRBV11-2 TGTGCCAGCAGCTTGGACACATACAATGAGCAGTTCTTC CASSLDTYNEQFF
. 15 . TRBJ2-5 TRBV6-5 TGTGCCAGCCAACCCCTGGGAGAGGGGGAAGAGACCCAGTACTTC CASQPLGEGEETQYF
TRBD1 16 . TRBJ1-6 TRBV2 TGTGCCAGCAGACGGGACAGGGTGTTGGGCTCCTCACCCCTCCACTTT CASRRDRVLGSSPLHF
TRBD1 13 . TRBJ1-4 TRBV5-6 TGTGCCAGCAGCTTGAGACAGGGAGGTAAACTGTTTTTT CASSLRQGGKLFF
TRBD1 15 . TRBJ1-5 TRBV28 TGTGCCCCTAGGGGCGGGACAGGGGGCAAGGAGCCCCAGCATTTT CAPRGGTGGKEPQHF
. 16 . TRBJ1-4 TRBV7-9 TGTGCCAGCAGCTTAGGAATAGAGAAGATTAATGAAAAACTGTTTTTT CASSLGIEKINEKLFF
. 12 once TRBJ1-2 TRBV3-1/TRBV3-2 TGTGCCAGCAACTCAGGGGCCGGCGGCTACACCTTC CASNSGAGGYTF
TRBD2 13 . TRBJ2-4 TRBV18 TGTGCCAGCTCACCTCTCGGGAGGGACATTCAGTACTTC CASSPLGRDIQYF
TRBD1 15 . TRBJ1-2 TRBV11-2 TGTGCCAGCAGCTTATTACAGGGGCTAAACTATGGCTACACCTTC CASSLLQGLNYGYTF
. 12 . TRBJ1-3 TRBV28 TGTGCCATCGGACAGAGCCGACACACCATATATTTT CAIGQSRHTIYF
. 13 once TRBJ2-2 TRBV12-3/TRBV12-4 TGTGCCATCTACGACTGGAACACCGGGGAGCTGTTTTTT CAIYDWNTGELFF
. 15 few TRBJ1-2 TRBV5-4 TGTGCCAGCAGCCTAAACGCACAGGGTGACTATGGCTACACCTTC CASSLNAQGDYGYTF
TRBD1 14 . TRBJ1-2 TRBV2 TGTGCCAGCAAGAGACAGGGCGTTAACTATGGCTACACCTTC CASKRQGVNYGYTF
TRBD2 14 . TRBJ2-3 TRBV7-3 TGTGCCAGCAGCTTCAGCGGGGCCACAGATACGCAGTATTTT CASSFSGATDTQYF
TRBD1 16 . TRBJ1-3 TRBV7-9 TGTGCCAGCAGCAACTGGACAGGGGGCTCTGGAAACACCATATATTTT CASSNWTGGSGNTIYF
. 14 once TRBJ2-7 TRBV28 TGTGCCAGCAGTTTGGCCGGGATCTCCTACGAGCAGTACTTC CASSLAGISYEQYF
. 13 few TRBJ2-2 TRBV14 TGTGCCAGCAGCTCAAGCACGGGGAGAGAGCTGTTTTTT CASSSSTGRELFF
. 15 . TRBJ2-4 TRBV19 TGTGCCAGTAGTACGCCAGGGATAACCAAAAACATTCAGTACTTC CASSTPGITKNIQYF
TRBD2 17 . TRBJ2-1 TRBV27 TGTGCCAGCAGTAAGGGGCCTAGCGGCAGCTCCTACAATGAGCAGTTCTTC CASSKGPSGSSYNEQFF
TRBD1 17 . TRBJ1-6 TRBV15 TGTGCCACCAGCAGAGATTATCCGGACAGGGGGCGATCACCCCTCCACTTT CATSRDYPDRGRSPLHF
. 16 . TRBJ1-2 TRBV28 TGTGCCAGCAGGGGGGCGGACGCACCTAACTATGGGGGCTACACCTTC CASRGADAPNYGGYTF
. 17 . TRBJ2-7 TRBV5-1 TGCGCCAGCAGCTTGGGGGCCACAGTCTACCGATCCTACGAGCAGTACTTC CASSLGATVYRSYEQYF
TRBD2 14 few TRBJ2-5 TRBV19 TGTGCCAGTAGTACTAGCGGGGGTGGAGAGACCCAGTACTTC CASSTSGGGETQYF
. 17 few TRBJ1-2 TRBV7-8 TGTGCCAGCAGCTTAGCCGCCACCTTCTCAGGGAACTATGGCTACACCTTC CASSLAATFSGNYGYTF
TRBD1 15 . TRBJ2-3 TRBV25-1 TGTGCCAGCAGTGATCTGGACAGGGCGAGAGATACGCAGTATTTT CASSDLDRARDTQYF
. 12 . TRBJ1-5 TRBV25-1 TGTGCCAGCAGTGGGGGAGGACAGCCCCAGCATTTT CASSGGGQPQHF
. 16 . TRBJ1-6 TRBV5-7 TGTGCCAGCAGCTTGGTGGCTGGGGGGTATAATTCACCCCTCCACTTT CASSLVAGGYNSPLHF
. 13 . TRBJ1-1 TRBV7-9 TGTGCCAGCAGCTTAGTGCCCCAGGCTGAAGCTTTCTTT CASSLVPQAEAFF
TRBD1 15 . TRBJ1-2 TRBV19 TGTGCCAGTAGTCCCTGGACAGGGGGCCTGGATGGCTACACCTTC CASSPWTGGLDGYTF